The rows below give T cell receptor beta chains drawn from one sample of a study of control samples from healthy donors and cancer patients. TCRdb's table, derived via immunoSEQ multiplex PCR, lists solely in-frame clones and lacks some. The sample carries approximately 170,000 clones, roughly 90% recorded once. The sample was blood. All receptors derive from a woman under 40 in good health. Each CDR3 is given with its conserved first and last residue. Fields, in order: CDR3 DNA, CDR3 protein, clone size, V gene, J gene, D gene. The D gene is left open where the match is weak. Rows may omit the clone size; those that give it use once, few, many or a size class.

TGCGCCAGCAGCCCTGGGTACCCAGATACGCAGTATTTT	CASSPGYPDTQYF	NA	TRBV5-1	TRBJ2-3	NA
TGTGCCAGCAGCTTAGCGGTTTCAGGGATAGGGGCCTACAATGAGCAGTTCTTC	CASSLAVSGIGAYNEQFF	NA	TRBV7-9	TRBJ2-1	NA
TGTGCCTGGAGTGTAGGACGGAGCTCTGGAAACACCATATATTTT	CAWSVGRSSGNTIYF	NA	TRBV30	TRBJ1-3	NA
TGTGCCACCAGTGAAGGGACGTATGGCTACACCTTC	CATSEGTYGYTF	NA	TRBV24-1	TRBJ1-2	NA
TGTGCCAGCTCTCGTCGGGGGGAGACGAACACTGAAGCTTTCTTT	CASSRRGETNTEAFF	NA	TRBV18	TRBJ1-1	NA
TGCGCCAGCAGCCAAGACGATGGAGCTTTCTTT	CASSQDDGAFF	NA	TRBV4-1	TRBJ1-1	NA
TGTGCCAGCACCGGGACTCTCCAAGAGACCCAGTACTTC	CASTGTLQETQYF	NA	TRBV14	TRBJ2-5	NA
TGTGCCAGCAGTTTTAGCGGGGGGAACTACGAGCAGTACTTC	CASSFSGGNYEQYF	NA	TRBV28	TRBJ2-7	TRBD2
TGTGCCAGCAGCCCGTCACGAGGGCTCGTCGGGGAGCTGTTTTTT	CASSPSRGLVGELFF	NA	TRBV11-1	TRBJ2-2	NA
TGTGCCAGTAGTCCCTATAGCAGGGGCACTCAGCCCCAGCATTTT	CASSPYSRGTQPQHF	once	TRBV19	TRBJ1-5	NA
TGTGCCAGCAGCCCTGGACAGGGGCGTTACAATGAGCAGTTCTTC	CASSPGQGRYNEQFF	few	TRBV9	TRBJ2-1	TRBD1
TGTGCCAGCAGCTTAGGGGCGGCAGGATCCGAGACCCAGTACTTC	CASSLGAAGSETQYF	NA	TRBV7-2	TRBJ2-5	NA
TGTGCCACCGGGACAGGCACTGAAGCTTTCTTT	CATGTGTEAFF	NA	TRBV15	TRBJ1-1	TRBD1
TGTGCCAGCAGCTTGGCATCAGGAAAACTGTTTTTT	CASSLASGKLFF	NA	TRBV5-6	TRBJ1-4	NA
TGTGCCAGCTCACCACCGGCAGGGTCCGAGCAGTACTTC	CASSPPAGSEQYF	once	TRBV18	TRBJ2-7	NA
TGTGCCAGCAGCTTAATGGAGGTAGCCACTGAAGCTTTCTTT	CASSLMEVATEAFF	NA	TRBV7-9	TRBJ1-1	NA
TGTGCCAGTAGTGTTGGGACAGGGGAAGCGGGGTACGAGCAGTACTTC	CASSVGTGEAGYEQYF	NA	TRBV19	TRBJ2-7	TRBD1
TGCGCCAGCAGCTTGGGGGACACCAACTCTGGAAACACCATATATTTT	CASSLGDTNSGNTIYF	NA	TRBV5-1	TRBJ1-3	NA
TGTGCCAGCAGTGACTCGATGGGGGGGACCGGGGAGCTGTTTTTT	CASSDSMGGTGELFF	NA	TRBV6-4	TRBJ2-2	TRBD2
TGTGCCAGTAGTATAGCGAAAGCCGGCAATCAGCCCCAGCATTTT	CASSIAKAGNQPQHF	NA	TRBV19	TRBJ1-5	NA
TGTGCCAGCAGCTATGGAGGGGAGCAGTTCTTC	CASSYGGEQFF	NA	TRBV7-9	TRBJ2-1	NA
TGTGCCAGCAGCCAAGGAGTTAGAGGGCCCAATGAAAAACTGTTTTTT	CASSQGVRGPNEKLFF	NA	TRBV4-2	TRBJ1-4	NA
TGTGCCAGCAGCAACAGGGGGGGCAAACTGAACACTGAAGCTTTCTTT	CASSNRGGKLNTEAFF	NA	TRBV21-1	TRBJ1-1	NA
TGTGCCAGCAGTGAAGTAGGGGATCGAACTGAAGCTTTCTTT	CASSEVGDRTEAFF	NA	TRBV25-1	TRBJ1-1	NA
TGTGCCAGCAGTGGTCAGGCTCCTACCGTTAGTGAGCAGTTCTTC	CASSGQAPTVSEQFF	NA	TRBV2	TRBJ2-1	NA
TGTGCCAGCAGCCGCCTCTTTGTTAGCGGGAGAAACGTGGGAGAGACCCAGTACTTC	CASSRLFVSGRNVGETQYF	NA	TRBV27	TRBJ2-5	TRBD2
TGTGCCAGCACCGGACAGGGGGCGAGCACTGAAGCTTTCTTT	CASTGQGASTEAFF	NA	TRBV6-5	TRBJ1-1	TRBD1
TGTGCCAGCAGTGAATTTGCCGGGACAGGGGGGGAAAAACTGTTTTTT	CASSEFAGTGGEKLFF	NA	TRBV6-1	TRBJ1-4	TRBD1
TGTGCCAGCAGTTTAGGGTCCTACGAGCAGTACTTC	CASSLGSYEQYF	NA	TRBV12-3/TRBV12-4	TRBJ2-7	NA
TGTGCCATCAGGCCAGGGACAGCTGGGACTGAAGCTTTCTTT	CAIRPGTAGTEAFF	NA	TRBV10-3	TRBJ1-1	TRBD1
TGTGCCAGCAGCCCGGGGGGGGCTAACTATGGCTACACCTTC	CASSPGGANYGYTF	NA	TRBV7-9	TRBJ1-2	NA
TGCGCCAGCAGCTCGGATGGACTAACCACCTACGAGCAGTACTTC	CASSSDGLTTYEQYF	NA	TRBV5-1	TRBJ2-7	NA
TGTGCCTGGAGTTTAGGGGCAGGGAATCAGCCCCAGCATTTT	CAWSLGAGNQPQHF	NA	TRBV30	TRBJ1-5	NA
TGTGCCTGTTTACGGGGGTACACTGAAGCTTTCTTT	CACLRGYTEAFF	NA	TRBV30	TRBJ1-1	NA
TGTGCCAGCAGTATATCCTTGGGGGGTGGAAACACCATATATTTT	CASSISLGGGNTIYF	NA	TRBV28	TRBJ1-3	NA
TGTGCCAGCAGATGGGGGACGTTGAATGAGCAGTTCTTC	CASRWGTLNEQFF	NA	TRBV5-5	TRBJ2-1	NA
TGTGCCAGCAGCTTAGGCCAGAACACTGAAGCTTTCTTT	CASSLGQNTEAFF	NA	TRBV11-2	TRBJ1-1	NA
TGCAGTGCTAGTCCGGGCGGCAATCAGCCCCAGCATTTT	CSASPGGNQPQHF	NA	TRBV20-1	TRBJ1-5	NA
TGTGCCAGGGTGGGAGGCACGTACTTC	CARVGGTYF	NA	TRBV3-1/TRBV3-2	TRBJ2-5	NA
TGCGCCAGCAGCTGGGCCTTCGGAGGCACTCCGGGGGATACGCAGTATTTT	CASSWAFGGTPGDTQYF	NA	TRBV4-1	TRBJ2-3	NA
TGTGCCAGCAATCCGGACGGTCCGAACACTGAAGCTTTCTTT	CASNPDGPNTEAFF	few	TRBV11-2	TRBJ1-1	NA
TGTGCCAGCAGCCTACAGGGAGCAGTAACCTACGAGCAGTACTTC	CASSLQGAVTYEQYF	NA	TRBV5-6	TRBJ2-7	NA
TGTGCCACCAGCAGCCCAGATATTAGCAATCAGCCCCAGCATTTT	CATSSPDISNQPQHF	NA	TRBV15	TRBJ1-5	NA
TGTGCCAGCAGTCGTGGCAGGGTTGATGAAAAACTGTTTTTT	CASSRGRVDEKLFF	NA	TRBV6-5	TRBJ1-4	NA